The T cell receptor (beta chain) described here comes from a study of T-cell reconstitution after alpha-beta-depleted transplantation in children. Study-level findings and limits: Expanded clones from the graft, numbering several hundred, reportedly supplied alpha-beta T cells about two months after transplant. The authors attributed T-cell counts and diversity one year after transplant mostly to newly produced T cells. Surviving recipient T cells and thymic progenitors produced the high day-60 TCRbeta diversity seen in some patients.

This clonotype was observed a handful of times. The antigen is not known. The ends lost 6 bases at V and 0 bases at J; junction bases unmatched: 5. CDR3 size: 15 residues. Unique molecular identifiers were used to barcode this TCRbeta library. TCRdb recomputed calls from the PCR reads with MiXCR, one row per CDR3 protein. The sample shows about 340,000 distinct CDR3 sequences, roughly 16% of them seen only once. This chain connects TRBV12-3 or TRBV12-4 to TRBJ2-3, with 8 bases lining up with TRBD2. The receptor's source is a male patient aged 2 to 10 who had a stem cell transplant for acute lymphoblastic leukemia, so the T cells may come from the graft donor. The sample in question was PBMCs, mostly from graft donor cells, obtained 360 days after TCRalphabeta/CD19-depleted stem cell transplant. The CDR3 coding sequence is TGTGCCAGCAGGCCGGGGGGGGTAAGCACAGATACGCAGTATTTT. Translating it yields CASRPGGVSTDTQYF.